Listed here is a single T cell receptor beta chain. Its antigen is still unknown. Per-nucleotide qualities are absent, and no much larger clonotype sits a single base away. The sample belongs to a study of glioma-infiltrating T cells after dendritic cell vaccination listed by TCRdb under 2016. In the study overall: The cohort comprised about 15 glioblastoma patients from Phase I and II dendritic cell vaccination trials, 9 newly diagnosed and 6 with recurrent disease. Each patient got three intradermal injections of the dendritic cell vaccine, spaced at biweekly intervals, in the arm below the axilla. Patients received autologous tumor lysate-pulsed dendritic cell vaccination between about 2003 and 2013. To make the vaccine, monocyte-derived dendritic cells were cultured for 7 to 8 days with IL-4 and GM-CSF and then pulsed overnight with autologous tumor lysate. TCR sequencing metrics, including TIL content and tumor-blood repertoire overlap, were correlated with survival after dendritic cell vaccination. In glioblastoma patients vaccinated with dendritic cells, deep sequencing of TCR beta CDR3 regions served to measure tumor-infiltrating lymphocyte content and to compare repertoires between tumor and blood. The paper as a whole reports these results and caveats: The three-group TCR overlap response model was characterized as speculative, and prospective validation of the model was stated to be required. After dendritic cell vaccination, a higher estimated pretreatment TIL content predicted longer time to progression and longer overall survival. The cohort was small and heterogeneous, and full blood and tumor sets were available for few patients, with initial-recurrent tumor pairs available for even fewer patients. No direct relationship between TCR clonality and survival was found, suggesting a diverse polyclonal response may matter.

Unmatched junction bases come to 10, with V trimmed by 4 bases and J by 4 bases. Taken from the germline V gene (reference sequence), the CDR1 and CDR2 loops are GTSNPN and SVGIG. Its CDR3 holds 14 amino acids, cysteine through phenylalanine. CDR3 DNA is the only sequence kept; it has 42 bases, read in frame from the first base. Sample time point, as interpreted from the label and publication: after dendritic cell vaccination, including at tumor progression/relapse. Selection of patients required sufficient residual fresh-frozen tumor tissue and over two years of available survival data. An isocitrate dehydrogenase mutation was not carried by any of the glioblastoma patients, although molecular status was otherwise variable. PBMC collection took place before vaccination, two weeks after the third vaccination, and at tumor progression if progression occurred. The Qiagen DNeasy Blood extraction Kit was used to extract genomic DNA.

Using the immunoSEQ assay, TCRB CDR3 regions were amplified from approximately 2 micrograms of genomic DNA, or from all available DNA when less than that was on hand. For multiplex PCR, 60 forward primers for TCR V beta segments and 13 reverse primers for J beta segments were used. To estimate reads per starting template, synthetic control templates were spiked into each sample at limiting dilution. The Illumina HiSeq System generated sequencing reads of 87 bp. As for the authors' bioinformatics: To remove PCR and sequencing errors, closely related sequences were merged with a nearest neighbor algorithm. TCR overlap was measured as the percentage of unique tumor TCR beta sequences also present in the same patient's peripheral blood. TCRdb mirrors the immuneACCESS table, restricted to in-frame sequences. Some clones are absent from its copies; in checked studies, under half trace to an unresolved V gene, and the reason for the others is unknown. That table gives V, J and clone size, and the DNA gave D and trimming. For this sample there are under 30,000 clones; around nine tenths appear just once. The leading ten clones occupy 2.5% to 3% of the sample.

The receptor chain draws on TRBV30 and TRBJ2-7, with TRBD1 identical over 7 junction bases. The receptor comes from a human donor with glioblastoma. The input for sequencing was blood, taken after dendritic cell vaccination. The CDR3 has the sequence CAWTRQGPPYEQYF. The DNA reads TGTGCCTGGACTAGACAGGGCCCACCTTACGAGCAGTACTTC. Beyond the CDR3, the reference TRBV30 and TRBJ2-7 genes provide the residues; the full variable domain reads: SQTIHQWPATLVQPVGSPLSLECTVEGTSNPNLYWYRQAAGRGLQLLFYSVGIGQISSEVPQNLSASRPQDRQFILSSKKLLLSDSGFYLCAWTRQGPPYEQYFGPGTRLTVT.